This TCR beta chain was identified in a study of shared clonotypes between healthy human individuals. On this clone: Other DNA sequences in this specimen translate into the identical CDR3.

Assay used: immunoSEQ multiplex PCR; TCRdb lists only in-frame clones, some missing. Of 2 million to 2.5 million clones in the sample, around 93% were seen once. The ends lost 4 bases at V and 7 bases at J; junction bases unmatched: 4. This CDR3 comprises 14 residues. Germline assignment: CDR1 SEHNR and CDR2 FQNEAQ (reference sequence). This TCR derives from a man younger than 30 in good health. Some clones in this sample may be carry-over from other donors' samples. The source material was naive CD4+ T cells from PBMCs. Subset indicated: CD45RA+ positively selected. The chain uses TRBV7-9 and TRBJ1-4; 9 bases fit TRBD1. The CDR3 sequence is CASSSGTGREKLFF. The DNA for the CDR3 is TGTGCCAGCAGCTCCGGGACAGGGCGTGAAAAACTGTTTTTT.